This TCR beta chain originates from a study of pediatric ulcerative colitis. Sequencing was at survey level. This table comes from immunoSEQ multiplex PCR, and its TCRdb copy is limited to in-frame clones, with some not included. Of about 36,000 clones in the sample, over 80% are singletons; the top ten hold approximately 23%. Trimming shortened V by 1 base and J by 2 bases, and 15 bases separated the two germline ends. This CDR3 region has 16 residues. CDR1 and CDR2 (germline): MGHRA, YSYEKL. The source is a girl aged 5 to 17 with moderate ulcerative colitis. The sequenced sample consisted of blood. V usage is TRBV4-1 and J usage is TRBJ2-7, with D perhaps being TRBD1 or TRBD2 (5 bases each). CDR3 sequence reads: CASSQGGQGPTYEQYF. The CDR3 DNA reads as TGCGCCAGCAGCCAAGGTGGGCAGGGACCCACCTACGAGCAGTACTTC.